The next 28 T cell receptor beta chains were all read from a single sample in a study of T cells in women clearing cervical HPV infection. Using immunoSEQ multiplex PCR, the repertoire was profiled, and TCRdb retains in-frame clones only, with some absent. The listing records around 25,000 clones. Sequences were obtained from blood buffy coat. These receptors all come from a woman aged 18 to 75 with a cervical HPV16 infection that either progressed to CIN3+ or cleared (not recorded which).

With regard to this clone: Read coverage stops 3 residues before the CDR3 terminus; the germline J gene supplies the remainder. V and J are TRBV2 and TRBJ1-4; D is perhaps TRBD1 (5 bases). The CDR3 runs to 15 residues. Germline CDR1 is SNHLY and CDR2 is FYNNEI. The CDR3 DNA, read in part, is TGTGCCAGCACCCTCGGGGGACCCTATAATTCACCA. Translated, it gives CASTLGGPYNSP. The CDR3 in full is CASTLGGPYNSPLFF.

CDR3 DNA, as far as it was read: TGTGCCAGCAGCATACGGACAGGGTTCACCGGGGAG. Amino acid sequence: CASSIRTGFTGE. The entire CDR3 sequence reads CASSIRTGFTGELFF. The V call is TRBV7-6, the J call TRBJ2-2; TRBD1 matches at 8 bases. Read coverage stops 3 residues before the CDR3 terminus; the germline J gene supplies the remainder. The V segment lost 5 bases and the J segment 4 bases; nucleotides outside the gene matches: 6. Germline V gene sequence: CDR1 SGHVS, CDR2 FNYEAQ. The CDR3 has 15 amino acids.

Details on this clone: Read sequence stops 3 residues before the CDR3 end, and the germline J gene provides the missing end. This rearrangement joins TRBV5-6 to TRBJ2-5; 7 bases map to TRBD1. Germline values: CDR1 SGHDT, CDR2 YYEEEE. This CDR3 comprises 13 residues. Trimming cost V 2 bases and J 5 bases; bases outside gene matches: 3. CDR3 residues: CASSLRTGETQYF. CDR3 bases read: TGTGCCAGCAGCTTAAGGACAGGCGAGACC.

Of note for this clone: The sequence runs out 3 residues before the end of the CDR3; the remainder is reconstructed from the germline J gene. V gene TRBV5-4 combines with J gene TRBJ2-2, with D uncertain. V gave up 4 bases and J gave up 5 bases, with 6 bases separating them. CDR1 SGHNT and CDR2 YYREEE come from the germline V gene (reference sequence). The CDR3 length is 12 residues. CDR3 sequence reads: CASSRITGELFF. The CDR3 DNA, read in part, is TGTGCCAGCAGCCGTATTACCGGGGAG.

Of note for this clone: The CDR3 is cut off 3 residues early in the read; its end comes from the germline J gene. The J gene is TRBJ2-7, the V gene TRBV20-1, with D possibly being TRBD1 (6 bases). V lost 4 bases to trimming and J lost 2 bases, with 12 bases between them. This CDR3 has 13 residues. Looked up from germline, CDR1 is DFQATT and CDR2 is SNEGSKA (reference sequence). The part of the CDR3 DNA that was read is TGCAGTGCTATTAAACCAGGGGCCTACGAG. This gives the protein CSAIKPGAYE. The full CDR3 protein is CSAIKPGAYEQYF.

With regard to this clone: The CDR3 extends 3 residues past the end of the read, so its final part is completed from the germline J gene. The gene calls are TRBV7-9 and TRBJ2-2, with 7 bases lining up with TRBD1. This CDR3 comprises 14 residues. Germline V gene sequence: CDR1 SEHNR, CDR2 FQNEAQ (reference sequence). CDR3 DNA (partial): TGTGCCAGCAGCTTTGGACAGGCAGCGGAAAAG. This sequence encodes CASSFGQAAEK. The full CDR3 sequence reads CASSFGQAAEKLFF.

A note on this clone: The read is 3 residues too short to cover the CDR3 end, so that end is filled in from the germline J gene. The chain is built from TRBV20-1 and TRBJ1-2; 9 nucleotides line up with TRBD1. CDR3 length equals 12 residues. From germline, CDR1 is DFQATT and CDR2 SNEGSKA (reference sequence). The chain's CDR3 is CSAHDRGSIYTF. Incomplete CDR3 DNA: TGCAGTGCCCACGACAGGGGGTCAATC.

As for this clone: The CDR3 goes on 3 residues after the read ends, and that part is filled in from the germline J gene. V usage is TRBV2 and J usage is TRBJ2-5; 11 bases are a match to TRBD1. Germline assignment: CDR1 SNHLY and CDR2 FYNNEI. Trimming cost V 6 bases and J 5 bases; bases outside gene matches: 5. CDR3 length: 14 residues. CDR3 amino acids: CASSRDRGTETQYF. The CDR3 DNA, read in part, is TGTGCCAGCAGCAGGGACAGGGGGACGGAGACC.

On this clone: The read falls 3 residues short of the CDR3 end, and the missing part is taken from the germline J gene. V is TRBV5-1 and J is TRBJ1-2, with 7 bases lining up with TRBD1. There are 13 residues in the CDR3. Germline V gene data show CDR1 as SGHRS and CDR2 as YFSETQ. CDR3 sequence: CASSLAPQGLYTF. The covered CDR3 bases are TGCGCCAGCAGCTTGGCCCCACAGGGGTTG.

Concerning this clone: One end of the junction fails to match germline, which may point to a read error. The DNA ends 3 residues before the CDR3 does, and the rest of the CDR3 is filled in from the germline J gene. The rearrangement uses TRBV7-6 and TRBJ2-3, with D unclear. The CDR3 extends over 12 amino acids. The germline CDR1 and CDR2 sequences are SGHVS and FNYEAQ. The CDR3 bases that were read are TGTGCCAGCAGCTTAGTGGCAGAGACG. Amino acids: CASSLVAET. The complete CDR3 reads CASSLVAETQYF.

CDR3 residues: CASRQFGHGYEKLFF. The covered CDR3 bases are TGTGCCAGCAGACAATTTGGACATGGCTATGAAAAA. The rearrangement joins TRBV28 to TRBJ1-4; a weak D match, TRBD1 (5 bases). The sequence runs out 3 residues before the end of the CDR3; the remainder is reconstructed from the germline J gene. V was clipped by 6 bases and J by 6 bases, with 17 bases between them. CDR3 length: 15 residues. Germline CDR1 MDHEN, CDR2 SYDVKM.

Details on this clone: The DNA ends 3 residues before the CDR3 does, and the rest of the CDR3 is filled in from the germline J gene. This rearrangement joins TRBV5-1 to TRBJ2-2; tentative D call: TRBD2 (6 bases). This CDR3 region has 16 residues. Per germline, CDR1 SGHRS and CDR2 YFSETQ. Trimming pared 0 bases from V and 4 bases from J, leaving 13 bases between. CDR3 DNA (partial): TGCGCCAGCAGCTTGGAGACGCTTAGCGGCACCGGGGAG. Its translation: CASSLETLSGTGE. The complete CDR3 sequence is CASSLETLSGTGELFF.

A word on this clone: At one boundary the junction diverges from the germline segment, which might be a read error. The CDR3 end falls 3 residues outside the read, so it is completed with the germline J gene. The rearrangement joins TRBV29-1 to TRBJ2-7; 12 nucleotides agree with TRBD2. The germline V gene has CDR1 SQVTM and CDR2 ANQGSEA. The CDR3 runs 15 residues. The CDR3 loop reads CSVEGLAGIDYEQYF. The covered CDR3 bases are TGCAGCGTCGAAGGACTAGCGGGAATCGACTACGAG.

CDR3 bases read: TGTGCCACCACCGACAGGGGGCTCTACAATGAG. Translation: CATTDRGLYNE. The entire CDR3 sequence reads CATTDRGLYNEQFF. The chain recombines TRBV19 with TRBJ2-1, with TRBD1 matching over 10 bases. The read ends 3 residues before the CDR3 terminus; that terminus is restored from the germline J gene. Germline V gene lookup returns CDR1 LNHDA and CDR2 SQIVND (reference sequence). The CDR3 is made up of 14 amino acids. Trimming cost V 10 bases and J 3 bases; bases outside gene matches: 6.

Points on this clone: The sequenced fragment ends 3 residues before the CDR3 boundary, so the rest is inferred from the germline J gene. The chain has TRBV7-3 and TRBJ1-4, with a tentative D call TRBD1 (5 bases). The CDR3 sequence is 16 residues long. Germline V CDR1 and CDR2: SGHTA, FQGTGA. The CDR3 sequence is CASSFLTGSGANVLFF. Partial CDR3 DNA: TGTGCCAGCAGCTTCCTAACGGGCTCTGGGGCCAACGTA.

As concerns this clone: The CDR3 end lies 3 residues beyond the end of the read and is filled in from the germline J gene. The chain joins TRBV10-3 to TRBJ1-1; D might be TRBD1 (5 bases). The ends were cut back, 6 bases at V and 1 base at J, with 12 bases in the middle. Germline-derived CDR1 and CDR2 are ENHRY and SYGVKD. The CDR3 has 14 residues. CDR3 sequence: CAIRKDISNTEAFF. CDR3 DNA, as far as it was read: TGTGCCATCAGAAAGGACATATCGAACACTGAA.

About this clone: Read coverage stops 3 residues before the CDR3 terminus; the germline J gene supplies the remainder. J is TRBJ1-1 and V is TRBV20-1; possible D gene TRBD1, 5 bases. In germline, CDR1 is DFQATT, CDR2 SNEGSKA (reference sequence). With 5 bases removed from V and 3 bases from J, the gap between germline ends came to 13 bases. The CDR3 has 13 residues. Here the CDR3 reads CSAPRARDTEAFF. Incomplete CDR3 DNA: TGCAGTGCTCCCAGGGCAAGGGACACTGAA.

Comment on this clone: Coverage ceases 3 residues before the CDR3 finishes, and the germline J gene fills in the end. The chain carries TRBV2 and TRBJ1-2; the D is unclear. Germline V gene sequence: CDR1 SNHLY, CDR2 FYNNEI. This CDR3 is built from 16 residues. The covered CDR3 bases are TGTGCCAGCAGTGAGCAGCCATCTCTAGCCAAAAACATC. It codes for CASSEQPSLAKNI. The entire CDR3 is CASSEQPSLAKNIYTF.

Points on this clone: The CDR3 end is not reached by the read, which stops 3 residues before it; the germline J gene fills it in. The gene calls are TRBV5-4 and TRBJ2-5; a weak D match, TRBD1 (6 bases). Trimming took off 0 bases at V and 5 bases at J, with 11 bases between the two ends. This CDR3 region has 14 residues. The germline gives CDR1 SGHNT, CDR2 YYREEE (reference sequence). The part of the CDR3 DNA that was read is TGTGCCAGCAGCTTGGTGTCAGGGGCCGAGACC. It yields the protein CASSLVSGAET. The whole CDR3 is CASSLVSGAETQYF.

Worth noting for this clone: The read ends 3 residues shy of where the CDR3 ends; the end is completed using the germline J gene. The rearrangement links TRBV7-8 to TRBJ1-2; 9 nucleotides line up with TRBD1. With V trimmed by 4 bases and J by 5 bases, 2 bases remained unmatched. The CDR3 runs to 13 residues. In germline, CDR1 is SGHVS, CDR2 FQNEAQ. CDR3: CASSSGQGYGYTF. Incomplete CDR3 DNA: TGTGCCAGCAGCTCGGGACAGGGATATGGC.

In the case of this clone: The read stops 3 residues short of the end of the CDR3; the missing end is completed from the germline J gene. The chain combines TRBV20-1 with TRBJ1-6, with TRBD1 matching 9 bases. Unmatched junction bases numbered 6, after V lost 5 bases and J lost 4 bases. The CDR3 length is 15 residues. Per the germline V gene, CDR1 is DFQATT and CDR2 is SNEGSKA (reference sequence). CDR3 loop: CSARDRVAYNSPLHF. The sequenced part of the CDR3 DNA is TGCAGTGCTCGGGACAGGGTGGCTTATAATTCACCC.

Here the CDR3 reads CASIPGQGFNQPQHF. Incomplete CDR3 DNA: TGTGCCAGTATTCCGGGACAGGGATTTAATCAGCCC. The chain is built from TRBV19 and TRBJ1-5; 9 nucleotides align to TRBD1. The read is 3 residues too short to cover the CDR3 end, so that end is filled in from the germline J gene. The CDR3 totals 15 residues. From germline, CDR1 is LNHDA and CDR2 SQIVND (reference sequence). Trimming cost V 7 bases and J 4 bases; bases outside gene matches: 8.

A word on this clone: The missing CDR3 end, 3 residues past where the read stops, is filled in from the germline J gene. This chain uses TRBV29-1 with TRBJ1-3; 9 bases are shared with TRBD1. This CDR3 is 13 amino acids long. Germline-derived CDR1 and CDR2 are SQVTM and ANQGSEA. The V segment lost 7 bases and the J segment 3 bases; nucleotides outside the gene matches: 4. CDR3 DNA, as far as it was read: TGCAGCGGGGACAGGGTGGATGGAAACACC. It yields the protein CSGDRVDGNT. The entire CDR3 protein reads CSGDRVDGNTIYF.

A note on this clone: Mismatch with germline at one junction end may stem from a read error. The CDR3 goes on 3 residues after the read ends, and that part is filled in from the germline J gene. V usage is TRBV7-7 and J usage is TRBJ2-1; 8 bases fit TRBD1. Germline V CDR1 and CDR2: SSHAT, FNYEAQ (reference sequence). This CDR3 has 13 residues. CDR3 DNA, as far as it was read: TGTGCTAGCAGCCAGGGACAGGTCCATGAG. It yields the protein CASSQGQVHE. The full CDR3 protein reads CASSQGQVHEQFF.

As regards this clone: The read ends 3 residues early relative to the CDR3; the germline J gene fills the gap. This sequence joins TRBV18 and TRBJ1-2; 8 bases map to TRBD1. Germline V gives CDR1 KGHSH, CDR2 LQKENI. Trimming took 3 bases from V and 4 from J; bases not matched to a gene: 7. The CDR3 is made up of 15 amino acids. The covered CDR3 bases are TGTGCCAGCTCACCGGACAGGGAGTTCGGCTATGGC. Protein: CASSPDREFGYG. The entire CDR3 protein is CASSPDREFGYGYTF.

With regard to this clone: The CDR3 end lies 3 residues beyond the end of the read and is filled in from the germline J gene. The chain couples TRBV2 to TRBJ1-5; tentative D call: TRBD1 (6 bases). The CDR3 contains 16 residues. Germline values: CDR1 SNHLY, CDR2 FYNNEI. V lost 3 bases to trimming and J lost 5 bases, with 17 bases between them. The covered CDR3 bases are TGTGCCAGCAGTGATGAGGGGGTTCAGGCGGATCAGCCC. Protein product: CASSDEGVQADQP. Given in full, the CDR3 is CASSDEGVQADQPQHF.

In the case of this clone: Read data end 3 residues before the CDR3 end; the end is taken from the germline J gene. The rearrangement joins TRBV11-2 to TRBJ1-4; the match to TRBD1 covers 7 bases. CDR3 length: 14 amino acids. The V gene's germline CDR1 is SGHAT and CDR2 FQNNGV. The V gene end was trimmed by 2 bases and the J gene end by 6 bases; junction bases not matched to a gene: 3. This CDR3 reads CASSLTGVDEKLFF. CDR3 DNA (partial): TGTGCCAGCAGCTTAACAGGGGTGGATGAAAAA.

A remark on this clone: Read coverage stops 3 residues before the CDR3 terminus; the germline J gene supplies the remainder. This chain joins TRBV7-9 and TRBJ2-2; a weak D match, TRBD1 (6 bases). CDR3 length: 15 amino acids. The V gene's germline CDR1 is SEHNR and CDR2 FQNEAQ (reference sequence). Partial CDR3 DNA: TGTGCCAGCAGCTCAACGACAGGCGTTAATGAAAAG. It codes for CASSSTTGVNEK. In full, the CDR3 reads CASSSTTGVNEKLFF. Full variable domain (outside the CDR3, taken from reference TRBV7-9 and TRBJ2-2): DTGVSQNPRHKITKRGQNVTFRCDPISEHNRLYWYRQTLGQGPEFLTYFQNEAQLEKSRLLSDRFSAERPKGSFSTLEIQRTEQGDSAMYLCASSSTTGVNEKLFFGEGSRLTVL.